This TCR beta chain came from a study of OX40 agonist ivuxolimab in advanced cancers. On the study more broadly: The study reported partial responses in three patients: one hepatocellular carcinoma, two cutaneous melanoma.

Study-wide results and limits: At doses 0.1 to 3.0 mg/kg, CD4+ and CD8+ clones expanded.

Comments on this clone: Its antigen is as yet unknown.

The repertoire was sequenced with immunoSEQ multiplex PCR; TCRdb's copy has only in-frame clones and lacks some. The table records tens of thousands of clones, around 80% of them present only once. Losses at the gene ends were 2 bases for V and 5 bases for J; bases not matched to a gene: 4. This CDR3 region has 15 residues. Germline V gene lookup returns CDR1 LGHNA and CDR2 YSLEER. This sample comprised CD4+ or CD8+ T cells sorted from blood, obtained in a trial of the OX40 agonist ivuxolimab. The TCR comes from an adult with an advanced solid tumor such as melanoma, head and neck, liver or kidney cancer. The chain has TRBV4-3 and TRBJ1-5; 9 nucleotides agree with TRBD1. In DNA, the CDR3 is TGCGCCAGCAGCCAATCCACAGGGGGCCATCAGCCCCAGCATTTT. As protein: CASSQSTGGHQPQHF.